The rows below give T cell receptor beta chains drawn from one sample of a study of T cells in Graves' hyperthyroidism and ophthalmopathy. A single record per CDR3 protein comes from TCRdb applying MiXCR to the multiplex PCR reads. The table has 600,000 to 800,000 distinct CDR3 sequences, just over 35% seen once. Sample: blood. These TCRs come from a woman aged 40-49 years with Graves' hyperthyroidism. CDR3s include the opening cysteine and the closing phenylalanine or tryptophan. Fields, in order: D gene, J gene, V gene, clone size, CDR3 protein, CDR3 DNA. The D gene is left open where the match is weak. Clone size is given for some rows only: seen once, a few or many times, or a class if the clone is expanded.

>.|TRBJ1-1|TRBV19|.
CASSLGELRTEAFF
TGTGCCAGCAGCCTCGGGGAGTTGAGGACTGAAGCTTTCTTT
>.|TRBJ1-2|TRBV19|.
CASSQGPGQSYGYTF
TGTGCCAGCAGCCAAGGCCCGGGACAAAGCTATGGCTACACCTTC
>.|TRBJ1-2|TRBV20-1|many
CSASRRDGYTF
TGCAGTGCTAGTAGGAGGGATGGCTACACCTTC
>.|TRBJ1-4|TRBV4-3|.
CASSQDGSREKLFF
TGCGCCAGCAGCCAAGATGGGTCACGCGAAAAACTGTTTTTT
>.|TRBJ2-2|TRBV6-5|few
CASSSFGELFF
TGTGCCAGCAGTTCATTCGGGGAGCTGTTTTTT
>.|TRBJ2-7|TRBV4-3|many
CASSQDRRDEQYF
TGCGCCAGCAGCCAAGATCGGAGGGACGAGCAGTACTTC
>.|TRBJ2-7|TRBV6-2/TRBV6-3|.
CASSLYQGWEEQYF
TGTGCCAGCAGTCTTTATCAGGGCTGGGAGGAGCAGTACTTC
>TRBD2|TRBJ2-5|TRBV9|.
CASSLGTSGRGLYETQYF
TGTGCCAGCAGCCTTGGGACTAGCGGGAGAGGATTGTATGAGACCCAGTACTTC
>TRBD1|TRBJ1-2|TRBV12-3/TRBV12-4|many
CASRAGGYGYTF
TGTGCCAGCAGAGCAGGGGGATATGGCTACACCTTC
>TRBD1|TRBJ2-7|TRBV4-3|.
CASSRGQGMYEQYF
TGCGCCAGCAGCCGGGGACAGGGGATGTACGAGCAGTACTTC
>TRBD1|TRBJ1-2|TRBV6-1|.
CASSEGQGAVYGYTF
TGTGCCAGCAGTGAGGGACAGGGGGCTGTATATGGCTACACCTTC
>TRBD1|TRBJ1-5|TRBV7-8|many
CASSRDSESNQPQHF
TGTGCCAGCAGCAGGGACAGTGAAAGCAATCAGCCCCAGCATTTT
>.|TRBJ2-5|TRBV2|many
CACWDISKETQYF
TGTGCCTGTTGGGACATCTCCAAAGAGACCCAGTACTTC
>TRBD2|TRBJ2-5|TRBV25-1|few
CASSRTSGGQVTQYF
TGCGCCAGCAGCAGGACTAGCGGGGGACAAGTGACCCAGTACTTC
>.|TRBJ2-6|TRBV10-3|.
CAISEVEGANVLTF
TGTGCCATCAGTGAGGTAGAGGGGGCCAACGTCCTGACTTTC
>.|TRBJ2-2|TRBV20-1|few
CSIEPERSSTGELFF
TGCAGCATCGAACCGGAACGGTCCAGTACCGGGGAGCTGTTTTTT
>TRBD2|TRBJ2-2|TRBV7-8|few
CASSSRLAGVTGELFF
TGTGCCAGCAGCTCCCGTCTAGCGGGAGTAACCGGGGAGCTGTTTTTT
>.|TRBJ2-2|TRBV19|.
CASSRIYGLVVSTGELFF
TGTGCCAGTAGTAGGATTTATGGGCTAGTAGTTTCCACCGGGGAGCTGTTTTTT
>TRBD1|TRBJ2-7|TRBV15|once
CATSRADRVSYEQYF
TGTGCCACCAGCAGAGCGGACAGGGTCTCGTACGAGCAGTACTTC
>TRBD2|TRBJ2-7|TRBV7-2|few
CASSFRSGEAYEQYF
TGTGCCAGCAGCTTTCGAAGCGGGGAGGCCTACGAGCAGTACTTC
>TRBD2|TRBJ2-7|TRBV10-3|once
CASSFRLARPQPTYEQYF
TGTGCCAGCAGTTTTAGACTAGCGAGACCCCAGCCTACTTACGAGCAGTACTTC
>.|TRBJ1-5|TRBV6-6|few
CASSYSPGGDNQPQHF
TGTGCCAGCAGTTACTCCCCGGGCGGAGACAATCAGCCCCAGCATTTT
>TRBD1|TRBJ2-7|TRBV7-9|.
CASSPTGQGIYEQYF
TGTGCCAGCAGCCCGACAGGACAGGGTATCTACGAGCAGTACTTC
>.|TRBJ1-6|TRBV5-1|few
CASSLALTDNSPLHF
TGCGCCAGCAGCTTGGCCTTGACGGATAATTCACCCCTCCACTTT
>.|TRBJ2-7|TRBV6-5|.
CASSYSTRGGNYPQYF
TGTGCCAGCAGTTACTCGACAAGGGGGGGCAACTACCCACAGTACTTC
>TRBD1|TRBJ1-1|TRBV18|few
CASSPFQGVDTEAFF
TGTGCCAGCTCACCATTTCAGGGGGTCGACACTGAAGCTTTCTTT
>.|TRBJ1-1|TRBV27|.
CASSSLGINTEAFF
TGTGCCAGCAGTTCCCTTGGGATTAACACTGAAGCTTTCTTT
>TRBD1|TRBJ1-5|TRBV6-2/TRBV6-3|few
CASSYSRDRGGNQPQHF
TGTGCCAGCAGTTACTCCCGTGACAGGGGAGGCAATCAGCCCCAGCATTTT
>.|TRBJ2-5|TRBV10-3|many
CASSDGTSGGETQYF
TGTGCCAGCAGTGACGGGACCAGCGGAGGGGAGACCCAGTACTTC
>.|TRBJ2-3|TRBV2|.
CASRNGLNF
TGTGCCAGCAGAAACGGACTGAATTTT
>.|TRBJ1-5|TRBV19|few
CASSPSGRGDQPQHF
TGTGCCAGTAGCCCCTCGGGGAGAGGGGATCAGCCCCAGCATTTT
>TRBD1|TRBJ1-3|TRBV4-3|.
CASSQGDRGYGNTIYF
TGCGCCAGCAGCCAAGGGGACAGGGGCTATGGAAACACCATATATTTT